This TCR beta chain was identified during a study of CD8 T cells in Susac syndrome. V was clipped by 6 bases and J by 5 bases; unmatched bases: 7. Germline lookup yields CDR1 SQVTM and CDR2 ANQGSEA. This CDR3 contains 14 residues. This clonotype showed up just once. Reverse transcription used about 0.45 to 1 ug RNA and random hexamers. A single record per CDR3 protein comes from TCRdb applying MiXCR to the immunoSEQ multiplex PCR reads. The data hold around 130,000 distinct CDR3 sequences, with 90% to 95% observed a single time. High-throughput TCR beta sequencing covered peripheral CD8+ and CD4+ T cells. Negative isolation yielded the CD8+ and CD4+ T cells, while FACS enriched the TEMRA cells.

The sample was CD4+ T cells from PBMCs. V usage is TRBV29-1 and J usage is TRBJ1-5; TRBD1 agrees at 10 bases. This clonotype was obtained from a human donor in good health. The CDR3 here is CSVRQGATDQPQHF. The CDR3 coding sequence is TGCAGCGTACGACAGGGGGCAACGGATCAGCCCCAGCATTTT. The whole variable domain, filled in from reference TRBV29-1 and TRBJ1-5, reads SAVISQKPSRDICQRGTSLTIQCQVDSQVTMMFWYRQQPGQSLTLIATANQGSEATYESGFVIDKFPISRPNLTFSTLTVSNMSPEDSSIYLCSVRQGATDQPQHFGDGTRLSIL.